The rows below give T cell receptor beta chains drawn from one sample of a study of Ad26.COV2.S vaccination and SARS-CoV-2 variants. Libraries were prepared by immunoSEQ multiplex PCR; TCRdb keeps only in-frame clonotypes and omits some of them. The sample includes under 500,000 clones, around 93% of them seen just once. This specimen consisted of peripheral blood, obtained in a trial of Ad26.COV2.S vaccine versus placebo. These receptors originate from a person aged 18-65 years who received the Ad26.COV2.S COVID-19 vaccine or a placebo. Each CDR3 is given with its conserved first and last residue. The order of the fields is V gene, D gene, J gene, CDR3 DNA, CDR3 protein. The D gene is left open where the match is weak.

TRBV14	TRBD1	TRBJ1-1	TGTGCCAGCAGCCAAGTTCCAGGGGGTATGAACACTGAAGCTTTCTTT	CASSQVPGGMNTEAFF
TRBV5-1	-	TRBJ1-2	TGCGCCAGCAGCACGGGAGGAGGGACAAACTATGGCTACACCTTC	CASSTGGGTNYGYTF
TRBV29-1	TRBD1	TRBJ2-7	TGCAGCGGCTCGACAGGGGGCCAGCAGTACTTC	CSGSTGGQQYF
TRBV7-9	-	TRBJ1-4	TGTGCCAGCAGCTTAGGTCGGGGGATAGAGGAAAAACTGTTTTTT	CASSLGRGIEEKLFF
TRBV7-2	-	TRBJ2-1	TGTGCCAGCAGTTATCCGGAGTCCGCGCAGTTCTTC	CASSYPESAQFF
TRBV7-9	-	TRBJ2-7	TGTGCCAGCAGCCCGCTCGGAGGGTCCTACGAGCAGTACTTC	CASSPLGGSYEQYF
TRBV4-3	TRBD1	TRBJ1-2	TGCGCCAGCAGCCAAGATCTCTTTGGGACAGGGTCTGTTGGCTACACCTTC	CASSQDLFGTGSVGYTF
TRBV27	TRBD1	TRBJ2-7	TGTGCCAGCAGGGCAGGGGGCTTCGGCGAGCAGTACTTC	CASRAGGFGEQYF
TRBV19	-	TRBJ2-2	TGTGCCAGTAGTATTTGGTCCACCGGGGAGCTGTTTTTT	CASSIWSTGELFF
TRBV28	-	TRBJ1-1	TGTGCCATACATCAAAGCGGGGCTCAAGAAGCTTTCTTT	CAIHQSGAQEAFF
TRBV21-1	-	TRBJ1-2	TGTGCCAGCAGCTTCCCCAGGGGACCCGGAGATGGCTACACCTTC	CASSFPRGPGDGYTF
TRBV19	-	TRBJ1-4	TGTGCCAGTAGTATCGGGGTTGAAAATGAAAAACTGTTTTTT	CASSIGVENEKLFF
TRBV12-3/TRBV12-4	-	TRBJ2-7	TGTGCCAGCAGTTTAGTCAGGGGCTACGAGCAGTACTTC	CASSLVRGYEQYF
TRBV28	-	TRBJ1-5	TGTGCCAGCTATACGCAGGGTGGGGGTTCTCAGCCCCAGCATTTT	CASYTQGGGSQPQHF
TRBV7-2	TRBD1	TRBJ2-2	TGTGCCAGCAGCTTAGTTCGGGACAGGGCCGACACCGGGGAGCTGTTTTTT	CASSLVRDRADTGELFF
TRBV4-3	TRBD2	TRBJ2-7	TGCGCCAGCAGCCAGCACGGGACTAGCGGGGGGGTGAACGAGCAGTACTTC	CASSQHGTSGGVNEQYF